This paragraph covers one TCR beta chain sequence. Its target antigen remains unknown. Nothing much larger sits one base from this clone, and base qualities are not available. The immunoSEQ Assay, a bias-controlled multiplex PCR, was used to amplify TCRbeta CDR3 regions from genomic DNA. As for how the authors treated the data: Nucleated cell counts per sample were estimated from amplification of reference gene primers within the assay. To quantify the absolute abundance of each unique TCRbeta CDR3 rearrangement, sequence reads were collapsed and filtered. For each sample, productive Simpson clonality was calculated as the square root of Simpson's diversity index over productive rearrangements. TCRdb's version of the immuneACCESS table is confined to in-frame rearrangements and falls short of the full clone set. An unresolved V gene accounts for under half of the shortfall where checked; the remainder is of unknown origin. The DNA was the basis for D and trimming; V, J and clone size are from that table. For this sample the table gives 170,000 or so clones, of which 80% to 90% were detected only once. The ten most abundant clones make up 1.5% to 2% of the sample.

V sheds 3 bases and J sheds 3 bases, leaving 10 bases between their ends. Taken from the germline V gene, the CDR1 and CDR2 loops are SQVTM and ANQGSEA. The CDR3 contains 13 residues, cysteine and phenylalanine counted. Only the CDR3 portion is preserved as DNA: 39 bases, with reading frame beginning at the first base. This record comes from a study of blood T cell repertoires in COVID-19 (dated by TCRdb to the early 2020s). Some background on the complete study: Samples from collaborators originated in the United States, Italy and Spain and spanned both the acute and convalescent phases of COVID-19. HLA class I and class II types, where available, came from metadata supplied by the sample provider rather than from assay-based typing. Samples were obtained from the ongoing ImmuneRACE study (first 160 participants) and from 1,000 to 1,500 subjects provided by 6 global collaborators. Nearly every sample came with metadata listing a de-identified subject ID, COVID-19 status, age in years and sex. The material from the prospective study consisted of cDNA or gDNA derived from T cells, B-cell-depleted T cells, or PBMCs. The dataset comprised deeply sampled blood TCRbeta repertoires from subjects exposed to, actively infected with, or recovered from COVID-19. The repertoires were released in a freely available public database intended as a resource for research on the immune response to SARS-CoV-2.

Study-wide findings and limitations: How much clinical and demographic metadata was included differed by source and by participant, and the metadata was provided uncurated.

A second Seattle source provided samples from volunteer blood donors who had recovered from COVID-19. Whole blood was collected in K2EDTA tubes by collaborating institutions according to the institutions' own protocols. For TCRbeta analysis, collaborators shipped samples as frozen whole blood, isolated PBMCs, or DNA extracted from either of those sample types. The receptor was derived from a man aged 18 to 35 who had recovered from COVID-19. Sequencing was done on a sample of peripheral blood. The rearranged chain carries TRBV29-1 and TRBJ2-3; a tentative D call is TRBD2 (6 bases match). The CDR3 reads CSVDPEGTDTQYF. The sequence in DNA is TGCAGCGTTGACCCGGAGGGGACAGATACGCAGTATTTT.